A single sample is the source of the 28 T cell receptor beta chains below, sequenced in a study of blood T cell repertoires in COVID-19. Sequencing used immunoSEQ multiplex PCR; TCRdb keeps in-frame clones, though not all of them. There are roughly 100,000 clones in the sample; roughly 80% occur only once, and approximately 9% lies in the top ten. The sequenced sample was peripheral blood. Receptors originate from a woman between 70 and 85 years old with acute or convalescent COVID-19.

The V gene is TRBV5-3, the J gene TRBJ2-4; TRBD1 might be the D (6 bases). TRBV5-3 is designated an ORF whose function remains uncertain. The CDR3 is made up of 20 amino acids. V was shortened by 3 bases and J by 0 bases, with 25 bases between the two germline ends. This chain's CDR3 is CARSSRGRGAPFLAKNIQYF. CDR3 in DNA: TGTGCCAGAAGCTCCCGGGGCAGGGGTGCCCCTTTTCTAGCCAAAAACATTCAGTACTTC.

The chain combines TRBV5-4 with TRBJ2-3; 7 bases map to TRBD1. The germline V gene encodes CDR1 SGHNT and CDR2 YYREEE (reference sequence). The CDR3 has 14 residues. J lost 8 bases, V lost 0 bases, and 6 bases had no gene match. CDR3 loop: CASSLEQGLGTQYF. The CDR3, as DNA: TGTGCCAGCAGCTTGGAACAGGGGTTGGGTACGCAGTATTTT.

On this clone: This sample also contains other DNA sequences that code for the same CDR3. The V call is TRBV30, the J call TRBJ2-1; D may be TRBD2 (7 bases). V lost 2 bases and J 7 bases, leaving 12 bases between the germline ends. Germline CDR1 GTSNPN, CDR2 SVGIG (reference sequence). The CDR3 spans 13 residues. In nucleotides, the CDR3 is TGTGCCTGGAGTCGAAGGGGGGGGAATGAGCAGTTCTTC. Its protein product is CAWSRRGGNEQFF.

The gene calls are TRBV4-2 and TRBJ1-2; TRBD1 matches at 7 bases. CDR1 is LGHNA and CDR2 is YNFKEQ in the germline V gene. The CDR3 contains 15 residues. V lost 0 bases to trimming and J lost 3 bases; unmatched junction nucleotides: 4. This CDR3 is CASSQDLRGHYGYTF. CDR3 sequence (DNA): TGTGCCAGCAGCCAAGATCTGAGGGGGCACTATGGCTACACCTTC.

The chain recombines TRBV11-3 with TRBJ1-1; tentative D call: TRBD1 (5 bases). Germline V gene lookup returns CDR1 SGHNT and CDR2 YENEEA. The V and J ends lost 3 bases and 2 bases respectively, with 7 bases between them. The CDR3 length is 13 residues. Here the CDR3 DNA reads TGTGCCAGCAGCTTCGACAGTAACACTGAAGCTTTCTTT. It yields the protein CASSFDSNTEAFF.

CDR3 region: CASSQDPGPQHF. The CDR3, as DNA: TGTGCCAGCAGCCAAGATCCCGGGCCCCAGCATTTT. This chain joins TRBV4-2 and TRBJ1-5; no firm D call. CDR1 and CDR2 from the germline V gene are LGHNA and YNFKEQ. The CDR3 is 12 residues long. The V end lost 0 bases, the J end lost 9 bases, and 6 bases lay between the germline ends.

This clone has just one count. The rearrangement links TRBV19 to TRBJ2-7; 8 bases fit TRBD1. Unmatched junction bases numbered 5, after V lost 4 bases and J lost 3 bases. The CDR3 runs to 14 residues. Per germline, CDR1 LNHDA and CDR2 SQIVND (reference sequence). CDR3 residues: CASSNQGADYEQYF. DNA of the CDR3: TGTGCCAGTAGTAATCAGGGGGCCGACTACGAGCAGTACTTC. The whole variable domain, remainder taken from reference TRBV19 and TRBJ2-7, is DGGITQSPKYLFRKEGQNVTLSCEQNLNHDAMYWYRQDPGQGLRLIYYSQIVNDFQKGDIAEGYSVSREKKESFPLTVTSAQKNPTAFYLCASSNQGADYEQYFGPGTRLTVT.

This clone was recorded a few times. This chain connects TRBV25-1 to TRBJ1-2; 7 positions agree with TRBD1. Germline V gene sequence: CDR1 MGHDK, CDR2 SYGVNS. The CDR3 runs 13 residues. V was pared by 7 bases and J by 6 bases, with 8 bases of the junction left unmatched. The CDR3 sequence is CASTRGGGNGYTF. The CDR3 DNA is TGTGCCAGCACACGAGGGGGCGGGAATGGCTACACCTTC.

This clone was seen more than once but under ten times. The chain couples TRBV30 to TRBJ2-7; 7 bases are a match to TRBD1. The CDR3 contains 13 residues. J was trimmed by 2 bases and V by 4 bases; bases with no gene match: 5. The germline CDR1 and CDR2 sequences are GTSNPN and SVGIG (reference sequence). The CDR3 DNA is TGTGCCTGGACGGCAGGGGGTACCTACGAGCAGTACTTC. This encodes CAWTAGGTYEQYF.

This clone appeared once. V is TRBV19 and J is TRBJ1-4; 7 bases fit TRBD1. After removal of 4 bases from V and 0 bases from J, the junction contained 2 bases not matched to a gene. CDR1 and CDR2 from the germline V gene are LNHDA and SQIVND (reference sequence). This CDR3 is 15 amino acids long. CDR3 loop: CASSSQGATNEKLFF. The CDR3 nucleotides are TGTGCCAGTAGTAGCCAGGGGGCAACTAATGAAAAACTGTTTTTT.

The V and J genes are TRBV19 and TRBJ1-1; 9 nucleotides line up with TRBD1. Germline lookup yields CDR1 LNHDA and CDR2 SQIVND (reference sequence). This CDR3 is 18 amino acids long. Germline trimming cut 1 base from V and 0 bases from J; bases unmatched to any gene: 9. CDR3 DNA sequence: TGTGCCAGTAGTATAGGGGGGACAGGGTGGCGGATGAACACTGAAGCTTTCTTT. It yields the protein CASSIGGTGWRMNTEAFF.

The chain recombines TRBV9 with TRBJ2-2, with D tentatively TRBD1 (6 bases). The CDR3 spans 18 residues. The ends were cut back, 2 bases at V and 6 bases at J, with 23 bases in the middle. CDR1 and CDR2 (germline): SGDLS, YYNGEE. The CDR3 DNA follows: TGTGCCAGCAGCGTCGCCCAGACAGGCCTCGCGACCGCCGGGGAGCTGTTTTTT. This sequence encodes CASSVAQTGLATAGELFF.

Only a few counts were recorded for this clone. The chain carries TRBV6-6 and TRBJ2-7, with D maybe TRBD1 (6 bases). V dropped 0 bases and J dropped 1 base, with 10 bases sitting between them. The V gene's germline CDR1 is MNHNY and CDR2 SVGAGI (reference sequence). This CDR3 region has 15 residues. CDR3 sequence reads: CASSYSGDKSYEQYF. CDR3 coding DNA: TGTGCCAGCAGTTACTCGGGGGACAAATCCTACGAGCAGTACTTC.

This chain links TRBV20-1 with TRBJ1-4; D unclear. The V end lost 4 bases, the J end lost 8 bases, and 8 bases lay between the germline ends. Germline V gene sequence: CDR1 DFQATT, CDR2 SNEGSKA (reference sequence). The CDR3 is made up of 11 amino acids. The CDR3 coding sequence is TGCAGTGCTATGACGGGAGAAAAACTGTTTTTT. Translation gives CSAMTGEKLFF.

This sequence joins TRBV6-5 and TRBJ2-2; TRBD1 matches 9 bases. The CDR3 is 14 residues long. Germline V CDR1 and CDR2: MNHEY, SVGAGI. V lost 7 bases to trimming and J lost 5 bases; unmatched junction nucleotides: 5. The CDR3: CASNWDRETGELFF. CDR3 nucleotides: TGTGCCAGCAATTGGGACAGGGAGACCGGGGAGCTGTTTTTT.

V and J are TRBV6-1 and TRBJ2-7, with TRBD1 matching 8 bases. Germline CDR1 MNHNS, CDR2 SASEGT. Trimming cost V 2 bases and J 9 bases; bases outside gene matches: 9. There are 14 residues in the CDR3. As DNA, the CDR3 is TGTGCCAGCAGTGAATCAGGGACAGGTTACCGGCAGTACTTC. Encoded protein: CASSESGTGYRQYF.

The chain recombines TRBV25-1 with TRBJ1-6, with 8 bases aligning to TRBD1. J was trimmed by 0 bases and V by 7 bases; bases with no gene match: 8. The CDR3 consists of 17 residues. Looked up from germline, CDR1 is MGHDK and CDR2 is SYGVNS. Here the CDR3 DNA reads TGTGCCAGCATGGGACAGGCAGGGTACTCCTATAATTCACCCCTCCACTTT. Protein: CASMGQAGYSYNSPLHF. Using reference TRBV25-1 and TRBJ1-6 for the parts outside the CDR3, the full variable domain is EADIYQTPRYLVIGTGKKITLECSQTMGHDKMYWYQQDPGMELHLIHYSYGVNSTEKGDLSSESTVSRIRTEHFPLTLESARPSHTSQYLCASMGQAGYSYNSPLHFGNGTRLTVT.

The chain is built from TRBV12-3 or TRBV12-4 and TRBJ2-7; D is perhaps TRBD2 (5 bases). The CDR3 length is 12 residues. Trimming stripped 7 bases from V and 4 bases from J, with 11 bases between. DNA for the CDR3: TGTGCCAGCAACCATGAGGGATACGAGCAGTACTTC. This encodes CASNHEGYEQYF.

This chain links TRBV19 with TRBJ1-5, with D possibly matching TRBD1 (5 bases). Germline CDR1 reads LNHDA; CDR2 reads SQIVND (reference sequence). V was pared by 3 bases and J by 6 bases, with 15 bases between. This CDR3 has 15 amino acids. In DNA form, the CDR3 reads TGTGCCAGTAGTATCGGATTGGGGAGGGGTCAGCCCCAGCATTTT. Encoded protein: CASSIGLGRGQPQHF.

The CDR3 here is CASSPNTGSGNTIYF. The CDR3, as DNA: TGTGCCAGCAGCCCGAATACAGGGTCTGGAAACACCATATATTTT. The chain has TRBV5-5 and TRBJ1-3, with D perhaps TRBD1 (6 bases). Germline V lookup: CDR1 SGHKS, CDR2 YYEKEE (reference sequence). Trimming took 4 bases from V and 1 from J, leaving 12 bases between them. This CDR3 is 15 amino acids long.

This sequence joins TRBV6-2 or TRBV6-3 and TRBJ1-2, with 7 bases identical to TRBD1. The CDR3 spans 15 residues. Unmatched junction bases numbered 6, after V lost 2 bases and J lost 3 bases. Germline loops: CDR1 MNHEY, CDR2 SVGEGT. CDR3 sequence reads: CASSYDPGTDYGYTF. The CDR3 region has the DNA TGTGCCAGCAGTTACGACCCCGGGACAGACTATGGCTACACCTTC.

This clone was seen only once. This sequence joins TRBV11-2 and TRBJ2-1; D is ambiguous. V was cut by 1 base and J by 10 bases, with 17 bases left in between. Germline V gene lookup returns CDR1 SGHAT and CDR2 FQNNGV. The CDR3 spans 15 residues. The CDR3 here is CASSLGSVGAWEQFF. CDR3 DNA sequence: TGTGCCAGCAGCTTAGGTTCCGTAGGAGCGTGGGAGCAGTTCTTC.

This chain connects TRBV7-9 to TRBJ2-3; 8 nucleotides match TRBD2. Germline V gives CDR1 SEHNR, CDR2 FQNEAQ (reference sequence). CDR3 length: 16 amino acids. The trim removed 6 bases at V and 0 bases at J, leaving 8 bases unmatched. CDR3 nucleotides: TGTGCCAGCAGACCTCCAGCGGGAGTAAGCACAGATACGCAGTATTTT. It translates to CASRPPAGVSTDTQYF. Supplemented by reference TRBV7-9 and TRBJ2-3, the full variable domain reads DTGVSQNPRHKITKRGQNVTFRCDPISEHNRLYWYRQTLGQGPEFLTYFQNEAQLEKSRLLSDRFSAERPKGSFSTLEIQRTEQGDSAMYLCASRPPAGVSTDTQYFGPGTRLTVL.

The V gene is TRBV19, the J gene TRBJ1-2; perhaps TRBD1 as D (5 bases). The CDR3 runs 15 residues. In germline, CDR1 is LNHDA, CDR2 SQIVND (reference sequence). Trimming shortened V by 5 bases and J by 2 bases, and 15 bases separated the two germline ends. CDR3 DNA: TGTGCCAGTAGTCCCCAATGGGGCAGGAACTATGGCTACACCTTC. It codes for CASSPQWGRNYGYTF.

V is TRBV10-3 and J is TRBJ1-2, with 7 bases matching TRBD1. Germline lookup yields CDR1 ENHRY and CDR2 SYGVKD. This CDR3 comprises 16 residues. Germline trimming cut 0 bases from V and 7 bases from J; bases unmatched to any gene: 11. The CDR3 DNA reads as TGTGCCATCAGTGAGTCCTTGGAGGGGGCGCAATCTGGCTACACCTTC. Encoded protein: CAISESLEGAQSGYTF.

J is TRBJ1-1 and V is TRBV18; D is perhaps TRBD1 (5 bases). Trimming took 3 bases from V and 8 from J, leaving 10 bases between them. The CDR3 runs 12 residues. The germline V gene encodes CDR1 KGHSH and CDR2 LQKENI. The CDR3 DNA is TGTGCCAGCTCACCGGGGGGAGGAGAAGCTTTCTTT. This sequence encodes CASSPGGGEAFF.

CDR3 sequence reads: CAWSVWSTEAFF. The CDR3 DNA reads TGTGCCTGGAGTGTTTGGAGCACTGAAGCTTTCTTT. The chain joins TRBV30 to TRBJ1-1, with D unclear. V was clipped by 0 bases and J by 4 bases, with 6 bases between them. CDR3 length: 12 amino acids. The germline gives CDR1 GTSNPN, CDR2 SVGIG (reference sequence). Full variable domain (remainder filled in from reference TRBV30 and TRBJ1-1): SQTIHQWPATLVQPVGSPLSLECTVEGTSNPNLYWYRQAAGRGLQLLFYSVGIGQISSEVPQNLSASRPQDRQFILSSKKLLLSDSGFYLCAWSVWSTEAFFGQGTRLTVV.

This clone was seen only a few times. V and J are TRBV11-2 and TRBJ2-3, with a weak D call TRBD1 (6 bases). CDR1 and CDR2 (germline): SGHAT, FQNNGV. V lost 5 bases, J lost 2 bases, and 11 bases lay in between. The CDR3 covers 14 residues. The CDR3 loop is CASSPGTFTDTQYF. CDR3 nucleotides: TGTGCCAGCAGCCCCGGGACATTCACAGATACGCAGTATTTT.